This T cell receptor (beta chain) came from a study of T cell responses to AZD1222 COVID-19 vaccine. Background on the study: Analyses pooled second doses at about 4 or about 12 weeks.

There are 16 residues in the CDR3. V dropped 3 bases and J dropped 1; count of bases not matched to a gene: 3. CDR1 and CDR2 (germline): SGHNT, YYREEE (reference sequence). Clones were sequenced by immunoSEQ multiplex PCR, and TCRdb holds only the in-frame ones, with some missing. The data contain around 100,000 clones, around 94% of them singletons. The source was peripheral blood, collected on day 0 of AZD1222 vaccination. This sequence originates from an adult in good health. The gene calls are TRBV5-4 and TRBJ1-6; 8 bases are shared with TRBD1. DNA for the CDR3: TGTGCCAGCAGCTCCTACAGGGGGTCCTATAATTCACCCCTCCACTTT. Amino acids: CASSSYRGSYNSPLHF.